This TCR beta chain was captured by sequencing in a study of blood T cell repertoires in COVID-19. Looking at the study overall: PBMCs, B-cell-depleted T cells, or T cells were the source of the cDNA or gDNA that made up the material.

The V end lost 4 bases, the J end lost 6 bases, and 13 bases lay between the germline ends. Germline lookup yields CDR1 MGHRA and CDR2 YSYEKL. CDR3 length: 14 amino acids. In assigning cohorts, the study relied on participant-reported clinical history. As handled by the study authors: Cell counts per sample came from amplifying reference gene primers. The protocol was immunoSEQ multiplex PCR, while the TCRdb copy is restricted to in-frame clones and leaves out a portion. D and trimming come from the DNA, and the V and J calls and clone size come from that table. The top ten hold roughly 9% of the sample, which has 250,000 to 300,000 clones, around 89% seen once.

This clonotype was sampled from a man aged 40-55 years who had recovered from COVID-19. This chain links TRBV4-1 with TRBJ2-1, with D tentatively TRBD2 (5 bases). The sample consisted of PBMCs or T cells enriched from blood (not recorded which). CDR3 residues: CASSPMTTSNEQFF. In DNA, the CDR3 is TGCGCCAGCAGCCCGATGACTACTTCCAATGAGCAGTTCTTC.